This is a list of T cell receptor beta chains from one sample in a study of T-cell memory formation after mild COVID-19. TCRdb passed the 5' RACE reads through MiXCR, listing each CDR3 protein once. The repertoire includes approximately 270,000 distinct CDR3 sequences, roughly 17% of them detected once, and approximately 25% sits in the top ten. The sample was PBMCs or a T cell subset sorted from them (not recorded which). These receptors were obtained from a man aged 18 to 29 who had mild COVID-19 (a few samples of this study predate the infection). Cell type and time point are not known. Both conserved end residues are part of each CDR3. The D gene is left open where the match is weak. Rows may omit the clone size; those that give it use once, few, many or a size class.

J: TRBJ1-1
size: .
length: 14
D: .
V: TRBV3-1
CDR3: CASSQDNTNTEAFF
DNA: TGTGCCAGCAGCCAAGATAACACGAACACTGAAGCTTTCTTT

J: TRBJ2-5
size: few
length: 14
D: .
V: TRBV20-1
CDR3: CSARDFQYQETQYF
DNA: TGCAGTGCTAGAGATTTTCAGTACCAAGAGACCCAGTACTTC

J: TRBJ2-3
size: few
length: 15
D: .
V: TRBV5-1
CDR3: CASSEGIYSTDTQYF
DNA: TGCGCCAGCAGCGAGGGGATCTATAGCACAGATACGCAGTATTTT

J: TRBJ2-4
size: .
length: 14
D: .
V: TRBV13
CDR3: CASSRKGGEDIQYF
DNA: TGTGCCAGCAGCCGGAAGGGGGGTGAGGACATTCAGTACTTC

J: TRBJ2-1
size: few
length: 14
D: .
V: TRBV5-1
CDR3: CASSLAGYYNEQFF
DNA: TGCGCCAGCAGCTTGGCCGGGTACTACAATGAGCAGTTCTTC

J: TRBJ2-1
size: .
length: 14
D: .
V: TRBV6-6
CDR3: CASSPDSAYNEQFF
DNA: TGTGCCAGCAGTCCCGACTCTGCCTACAATGAGCAGTTCTTC

J: TRBJ2-3
size: .
length: 16
D: TRBD2
V: TRBV9
CDR3: CASSVEVRGSTDTQYF
DNA: TGTGCCAGCAGCGTAGAAGTGCGGGGGAGCACAGATACGCAGTATTTT

J: TRBJ2-1
size: .
length: 15
D: .
V: TRBV12-3/TRBV12-4
CDR3: CASLKGRLANNEQFF
DNA: TGTGCCAGCCTTAAGGGAAGGCTGGCTAACAATGAGCAGTTCTTC

J: TRBJ2-1
size: .
length: 17
D: .
V: TRBV10-3
CDR3: CAISESFWASSYNEQFF
DNA: TGTGCCATCAGTGAGTCGTTCTGGGCTAGCTCCTACAATGAGCAGTTCTTC

J: TRBJ2-5
size: .
length: 13
D: TRBD1
V: TRBV9
CDR3: CASSMGQQETQYF
DNA: TGTGCCAGCAGTATGGGACAGCAAGAGACCCAGTACTTC

J: TRBJ2-3
size: .
length: 15
D: TRBD1
V: TRBV15
CDR3: CATSRGTGGMNTQYF
DNA: TGTGCCACCAGCAGAGGGACAGGGGGCATGAATACGCAGTATTTT

J: TRBJ2-1
size: .
length: 15
D: TRBD1
V: TRBV15
CDR3: CATSRDRGQGAEQFF
DNA: TGTGCCACCAGCAGAGACAGGGGGCAAGGCGCTGAGCAGTTCTTC

J: TRBJ2-1
size: .
length: 15
D: .
V: TRBV4-1
CDR3: CASSPRWWGGNEQFF
DNA: TGCGCCAGCAGCCCCAGGTGGTGGGGTGGGAATGAGCAGTTCTTC

J: TRBJ1-5
size: .
length: 11
D: .
V: TRBV6-1
CDR3: CASSWQEPQHF
DNA: TGTGCCAGCAGTTGGCAAGAGCCCCAGCATTTT

J: TRBJ1-5
size: .
length: 15
D: TRBD1
V: TRBV6-6
CDR3: CASSYHTGGNQPQHF
DNA: TGTGCCAGCAGTTACCATACAGGGGGCAATCAGCCCCAGCATTTT

J: TRBJ2-3
size: .
length: 13
D: .
V: TRBV18
CDR3: CASSPRPLDTQYF
DNA: TGTGCCAGCTCACCCAGGCCGTTAGATACGCAGTATTTT

J: TRBJ1-1
size: once
length: 15
D: TRBD1
V: TRBV5-1
CDR3: CASSWPDRGNTEAFF
DNA: TGCGCCAGCAGCTGGCCGGACAGGGGGAACACTGAAGCTTTCTTT

J: TRBJ2-2
size: many
length: 16
D: .
V: TRBV19
CDR3: CASSTITNTNTGELFF
DNA: TGTGCCAGTAGTACCATTACAAACACGAACACCGGGGAGCTGTTTTTT

J: TRBJ1-5
size: .
length: 16
D: TRBD1
V: TRBV6-6
CDR3: CASSTNRGKGNQPQHF
DNA: TGTGCCAGCAGTACAAACAGGGGAAAGGGCAATCAGCCCCAGCATTTT

J: TRBJ2-5
size: many
length: 16
D: TRBD2
V: TRBV12-3/TRBV12-4
CDR3: CASSSPVTSGQETQYF
DNA: TGTGCCAGCAGTTCGCCCGTGACTAGCGGCCAAGAGACCCAGTACTTC

J: TRBJ1-1
size: few
length: 15
D: TRBD1
V: TRBV19
CDR3: CASSIARQGNTEAFF
DNA: TGTGCCAGTAGTATAGCCCGACAGGGGAACACTGAAGCTTTCTTT

J: TRBJ2-3
size: many
length: 14
D: .
V: TRBV7-2
CDR3: CASSLGGYTDTQYF
DNA: TGTGCCAGCAGCTTAGGGGGGTACACAGATACGCAGTATTTT

J: TRBJ2-1
size: few
length: 15
D: TRBD2
V: TRBV4-3
CDR3: CASSRTTTSVGEQFF
DNA: TGCGCCAGCAGCCGGACCACGACTAGCGTGGGTGAGCAGTTCTTC

J: TRBJ1-5
size: .
length: 14
D: .
V: TRBV7-8
CDR3: CASSLVAGDQPQHF
DNA: TGTGCCAGCAGCTTAGTGGCAGGGGATCAGCCCCAGCATTTT

J: TRBJ2-6
size: few
length: 18
D: .
V: TRBV4-1
CDR3: CASSQERGLSSGANVLTF
DNA: TGCGCCAGCAGCCAAGAGCGGGGACTGTCGTCTGGGGCCAACGTCCTGACTTTC

J: TRBJ1-5
size: .
length: 16
D: .
V: TRBV28
CDR3: CASSAGQAPSNQPQHF
DNA: TGTGCCAGCAGTGCGGGCCAAGCGCCGAGCAATCAGCCCCAGCATTTT

J: TRBJ2-1
size: few
length: 16
D: .
V: TRBV9
CDR3: CASSDPGAHSYNEQFF
DNA: TGTGCCAGCAGCGACCCCGGGGCGCACTCCTACAATGAGCAGTTCTTC

J: TRBJ1-5
size: .
length: 13
D: .
V: TRBV20-1
CDR3: CSGTSGTGQPQHF
DNA: TGCAGCGGAACCTCAGGGACGGGCCAGCCCCAGCATTTT

J: TRBJ1-2
size: few
length: 14
D: .
V: TRBV12-3/TRBV12-4
CDR3: CASSAGTRSKGYTF
DNA: TGTGCCAGCAGTGCCGGGACAAGGTCTAAGGGCTACACCTTC